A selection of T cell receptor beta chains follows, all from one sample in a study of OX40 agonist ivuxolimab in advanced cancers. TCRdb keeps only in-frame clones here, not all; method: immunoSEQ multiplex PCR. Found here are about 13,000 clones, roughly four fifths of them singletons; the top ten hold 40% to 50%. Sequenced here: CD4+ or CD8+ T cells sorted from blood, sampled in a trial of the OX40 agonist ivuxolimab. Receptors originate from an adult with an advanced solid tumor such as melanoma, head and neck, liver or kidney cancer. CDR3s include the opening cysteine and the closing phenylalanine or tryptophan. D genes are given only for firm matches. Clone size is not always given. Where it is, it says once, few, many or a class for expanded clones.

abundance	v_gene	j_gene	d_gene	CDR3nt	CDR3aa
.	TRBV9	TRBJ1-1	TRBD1	TGTGCCAGCAGCCCCGTGACAGGGGTTTTTGAAGCTTTCTTT	CASSPVTGVFEAFF
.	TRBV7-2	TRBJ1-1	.	TGTGCCAGCAGCTTAGGGGCAGATGACACTGAAGCTTTCTTT	CASSLGADDTEAFF
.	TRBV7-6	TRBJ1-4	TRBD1	TGTGCCAGCAGCTTTACAGGGGGCGCGTCTGAAAAACTGTTTTTT	CASSFTGGASEKLFF
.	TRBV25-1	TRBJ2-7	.	TGTGCCAGCAGTGTTGACAGGTCCTCCTACGAGCAGTACTTC	CASSVDRSSYEQYF
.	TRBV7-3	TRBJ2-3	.	TGTGCCAGCAGCTTGGGAGCGGGTGCTCTAGATACGCAGTATTTT	CASSLGAGALDTQYF
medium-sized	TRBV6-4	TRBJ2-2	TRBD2	TGTGCCAGCAGTGGGACTAGCACCGGGGAGCTGTTTTTT	CASSGTSTGELFF
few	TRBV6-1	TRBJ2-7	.	TGTGCCAGCAGTGAAGTTGTCAGGGATTACGAGCAGTACTTC	CASSEVVRDYEQYF
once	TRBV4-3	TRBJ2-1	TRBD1	TGCGCCAGCAGCCGCAAACACGGGACAGGACCCTACAATGAGCAGTTCTTC	CASSRKHGTGPYNEQFF
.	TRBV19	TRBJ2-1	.	TGTGCCAGTAGGGTGATTTATGACTCCTACAATGAGCAGTTCTTC	CASRVIYDSYNEQFF
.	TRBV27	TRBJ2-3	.	TGTGCCAGCAGTCCCCTCCTAACAGATACGCAGTATTTT	CASSPLLTDTQYF
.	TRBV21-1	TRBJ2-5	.	TGTGCCAGCAGCAAATGGCAGCTTGAAGGAAAAGAGACCCAGTACTTC	CASSKWQLEGKETQYF
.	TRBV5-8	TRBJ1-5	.	TGTGCCAGCAGCTTACGGGGTTTTGGCAATCAGCCCCAGCATTTT	CASSLRGFGNQPQHF
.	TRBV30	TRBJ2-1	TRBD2	TGTGCCTGGAGTTCTAGCGGGAGGGACAATGAGCAGTTCTTC	CAWSSSGRDNEQFF
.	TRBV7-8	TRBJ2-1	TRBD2	TGTGCCAGCAGCCGGGGACTAGCGGGCAAGTTCCTTGAGCAGTTCTTC	CASSRGLAGKFLEQFF
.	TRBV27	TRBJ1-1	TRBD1	TGTGCCAGCAGTTTACTCGACAGGGGAAACACTGAAGCTTTCTTT	CASSLLDRGNTEAFF
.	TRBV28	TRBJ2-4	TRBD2	TGTGCCAGCAGCAAAACTAGCGGAAGGGGCATTCAGTACTTC	CASSKTSGRGIQYF
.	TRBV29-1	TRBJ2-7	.	TGCAGCGTTGAAGCGCTATCTTCCTACGAGCAGTACTTC	CSVEALSSYEQYF
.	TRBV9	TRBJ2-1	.	TGTGCCAGCAGCGATAACCTCAATGAGCAGTTCTTC	CASSDNLNEQFF
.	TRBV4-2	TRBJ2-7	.	TGTGCCAGCAGCCAAGATGAATACGAGCAGTACTTC	CASSQDEYEQYF
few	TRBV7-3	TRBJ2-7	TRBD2	TGTGCCAGCAGCCCTAGCGGGGGGCTGGCCTACGAGCAGTACTTC	CASSPSGGLAYEQYF
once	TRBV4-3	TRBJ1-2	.	TGCGCCAGCAGCCCCGGAGCAGGTGGCTACACCTTC	CASSPGAGGYTF
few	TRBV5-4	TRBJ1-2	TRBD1	TGTGCCAGCAGCTTGGACAATACAGGGGAGTCTTATGGCTACACCTTC	CASSLDNTGESYGYTF
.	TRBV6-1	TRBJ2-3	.	TGTGCCAGCAGTGAAGGGCAGGAGGCAGATACGCAGTATTTT	CASSEGQEADTQYF
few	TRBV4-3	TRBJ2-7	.	TGCGCCAGCAGCCAAGAGGTAGGCATTTACTCCTACGAGCAGTACTTC	CASSQEVGIYSYEQYF
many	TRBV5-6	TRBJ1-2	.	TGTGCCAGCAGCTCCACCGGGGGGGAGTGGTATGGCTACACCTTC	CASSSTGGEWYGYTF
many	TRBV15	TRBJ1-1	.	TGTGCCACCAGCAGAGTCTCACAGCCAACTGAAGCTTTCTTT	CATSRVSQPTEAFF
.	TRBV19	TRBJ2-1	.	TGTGCCAGTAGTATAGGGATAAGCAGATACAATGAGCAGTTCTTC	CASSIGISRYNEQFF
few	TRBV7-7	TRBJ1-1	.	TGTGCCAGCAGCGTTACATGGAACACTGAAGCTTTCTTT	CASSVTWNTEAFF
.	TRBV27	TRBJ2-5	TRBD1	TGTGCCAGCAGTTCGACAGGGTTTGGGGAGACCCAGTACTTC	CASSSTGFGETQYF
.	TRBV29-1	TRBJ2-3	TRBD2	TGCAGCGTTGAGGGGGGTAGCGGGAGCGCTAGCACAGATACGCAGTATTTT	CSVEGGSGSASTDTQYF
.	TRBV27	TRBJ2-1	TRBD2	TGTGCCAGCAGTCCTAGCGGAAGTAACAATGAGCAGTTCTTC	CASSPSGSNNEQFF
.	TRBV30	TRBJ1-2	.	TGTGCCTGGAGTGCGCCCAGGGGCTACACCTTC	CAWSAPRGYTF
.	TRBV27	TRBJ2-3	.	TGTGCCAGCAAGTCCATACCCCGGGACACCTACACAGATACGCAGTATTTT	CASKSIPRDTYTDTQYF
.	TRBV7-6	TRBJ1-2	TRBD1	TGTGCCAGCAGCTTACAGCCGACAGGGCCTTACTATGGCTACACCTTC	CASSLQPTGPYYGYTF
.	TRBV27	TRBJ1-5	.	TGTGCCAGCAGCCATGGACAGTACAATCAGCCCCAGCATTTT	CASSHGQYNQPQHF
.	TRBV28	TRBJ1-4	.	TGTGCCAGCACCCATCCCACCATTCTCAGGGAGGAAAGTAATGAAAAACTGTTTTTT	CASTHPTILREESNEKLFF
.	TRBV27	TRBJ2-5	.	TGTGCCAGCAGTTTGGTCGGGAGTAACGAAGAGACCCAGTACTTC	CASSLVGSNEETQYF
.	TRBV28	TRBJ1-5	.	TGTGCCAGCAGTTTATTCAGCCTCTATCTCCGGAGTCAGCCCCAGCATTTT	CASSLFSLYLRSQPQHF
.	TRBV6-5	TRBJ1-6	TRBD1	TGTGCCACCGGACAGGGGGAAGTTTCACCCCTCCACTTT	CATGQGEVSPLHF
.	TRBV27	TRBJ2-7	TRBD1	TGTGCCAGCAGTTATCTCCGGGACAGGGACTACGAGCAGTACTTC	CASSYLRDRDYEQYF
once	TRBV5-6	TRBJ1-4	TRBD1	TGTGCCAGCAGCCAGGCCGGGGGACAGGCCCAGCGCGAAAAACTGTTTTTT	CASSQAGGQAQREKLFF